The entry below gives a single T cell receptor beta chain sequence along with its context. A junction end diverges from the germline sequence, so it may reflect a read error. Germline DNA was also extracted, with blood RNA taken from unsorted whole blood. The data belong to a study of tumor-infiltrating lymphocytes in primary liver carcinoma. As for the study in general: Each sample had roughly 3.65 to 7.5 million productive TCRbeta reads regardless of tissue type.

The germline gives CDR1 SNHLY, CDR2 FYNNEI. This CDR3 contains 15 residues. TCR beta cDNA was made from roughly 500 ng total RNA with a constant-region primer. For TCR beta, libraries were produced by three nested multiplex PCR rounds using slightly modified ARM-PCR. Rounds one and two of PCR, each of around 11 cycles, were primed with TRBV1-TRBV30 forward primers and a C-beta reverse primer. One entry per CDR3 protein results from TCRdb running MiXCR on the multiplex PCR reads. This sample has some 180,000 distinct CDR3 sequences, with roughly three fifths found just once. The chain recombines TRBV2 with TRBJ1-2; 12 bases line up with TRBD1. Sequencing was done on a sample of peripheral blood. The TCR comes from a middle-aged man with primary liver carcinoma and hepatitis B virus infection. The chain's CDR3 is CASSAGTGGWYAYTF. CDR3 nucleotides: TGTGCCAGCAGTGCGGGGACAGGGGGCTGGTATGCCTACACCTTC.